This T cell receptor beta chain was captured in a study of blood T cell repertoires in COVID-19. Study background: The United States, Italy and Spain provided the acute and convalescent COVID-19 samples. In each case, the material was cDNA or gDNA derived from T cells, B-cell-depleted T cells, or PBMCs.

Germline-derived CDR1 and CDR2 are SGHRS and YFSETQ. CDR3 length equals 15 residues. The V segment lost 2 bases and the J segment 5 bases; nucleotides outside the gene matches: 7. In the original analysis: Estimated nucleated cell counts came from reference gene primer amplification. The repertoire was sequenced with immunoSEQ multiplex PCR; TCRdb's copy has only in-frame clones and lacks some. For V, J and clone size, that table is used; D and trimming come from the DNA. The table includes a few hundred thousand clones, 70% to 90% detected once. Only one count was recorded for this clone. The chain links TRBV5-1 to TRBJ2-5, with 9 bases aligning to TRBD1. The specimen sequenced was PBMCs or T cells enriched from blood (not recorded which). The source is a woman aged 45-65 years who had been exposed to COVID-19. CDR3 amino acids: CASSLGDRVRETQYF. In nucleotides, the CDR3 is TGCGCCAGCAGCTTAGGGGACAGGGTACGGGAGACCCAGTACTTC.